These 12 T cell receptor beta chains were all obtained from the same sample, sequenced in a study of blood T cell repertoires in COVID-19. Clones were sequenced by immunoSEQ multiplex PCR, and TCRdb holds only the in-frame ones, with some missing. Of 95,000 to 100,000 clones listed, around 92% are singletons. Sequenced input: peripheral blood. These receptors were collected from a man between 50 and 59 years old with active COVID-19.

The J gene is TRBJ2-7, the V gene TRBV6-5; 10 bases agree with TRBD1. V trimming: 1 base; J trimming: 5 bases; junction bases outside the gene matches: 5. Germline CDR1 MNHEY, CDR2 SVGAGI. The CDR3 has 15 residues. CDR3 sequence (DNA): TGTGCCAGCAGTTACTTTGGGGACAGGGGCGACGAGCAGTACTTC. Its protein is CASSYFGDRGDEQYF.

The chain employs TRBV6-5 and TRBJ2-4; possible D gene TRBD1, 5 bases. The length of the CDR3 is 11 residues. The V end was cut by 7 bases, the J end by 7 bases, with 8 bases between. Germline CDR1 reads MNHEY; CDR2 reads SVGAGI. CDR3 sequence: CASKRGNIQYF. CDR3 bases: TGTGCCAGCAAAAGGGGTAACATTCAGTACTTC.

This sequence joins TRBV7-2 and TRBJ2-7, with a possible D match to TRBD2 (6 bases). With 2 bases removed from V and 4 bases from J, the gap between germline ends came to 12 bases. This CDR3 is 14 amino acids long. CDR1 is SGHTA, CDR2 FQGNSA, per germline. For the CDR3, the DNA is TGTGCCAGCAGCTTAAGCAGCGGGCAATACGAGCAGTACTTC. It is translated as CASSLSSGQYEQYF.

The J gene is TRBJ2-2, the V gene TRBV6-4, with 8 bases fitting TRBD1. Germline-derived CDR1 and CDR2 are MRHNA and SNTAGT. The CDR3 is 14 amino acids. The junction had 5 bases not matched to a gene; V was cut back by 7 bases and J by 4 bases. The CDR3 loop reads CASKQGVGTGELFF. The CDR3 nucleotides read TGTGCCAGCAAACAGGGGGTCGGCACCGGGGAGCTGTTTTTT.

This sequence joins TRBV11-2 and TRBJ2-3; D perhaps matches TRBD2 (6 bases). There are 17 residues in the CDR3. Trimming pared 1 base from V and 0 bases from J, leaving 14 bases between. Germline V gene sequence: CDR1 SGHAT, CDR2 FQNNGV. DNA of the CDR3: TGTGCCAGCAGCTTAGCGCGGACTACTACTAGCACAGATACGCAGTATTTT. Translating gives CASSLARTTTSTDTQYF.

The chain is built from TRBV30 and TRBJ1-2; 8 bases are shared with TRBD1. The CDR3 has 13 amino acids. The J segment lost 6 bases and the V segment lost 3 bases, leaving 6 bases of the junction unmatched. Germline loops: CDR1 GTSNPN, CDR2 SVGIG (reference sequence). The CDR3 protein is CAWSLDRDDGYTF. The DNA of the CDR3 is TGTGCCTGGAGCCTGGACAGGGATGATGGCTACACCTTC.

V gene TRBV5-8 combines with J gene TRBJ1-6; a weak D match, TRBD1 (5 bases). This CDR3 region has 15 residues. V gave up 0 bases and J gave up 7 bases, with 11 bases separating them. Germline assignment: CDR1 SGHTS and CDR2 YDEGEE. The CDR3 sequence is CASSLAGGGNSPLHF. In nucleotides, the CDR3 is TGTGCCAGCAGCTTGGCCGGGGGAGGGAATTCACCCCTCCACTTT.

This clone was recorded once. The chain carries TRBV28 and TRBJ1-1; no clear D. Trimming pared 5 bases from V and 5 bases from J, leaving 9 bases between. CDR1 and CDR2 (germline): MDHEN, SYDVKM. The CDR3 has 12 residues. CDR3 region: CASSRAGTEAFF. As DNA, the CDR3 is TGTGCCAGCAGTCGGGCGGGGACTGAAGCTTTCTTT. Full variable domain (outside the CDR3, taken from reference TRBV28 and TRBJ1-1): DVKVTQSSRYLVKRTGEKVFLECVQDMDHENMFWYRQDPGLGLRLIYFSYDVKMKEKGDIPEGYSVSREKKERFSLILESASTNQTSMYLCASSRAGTEAFFGQGTRLTVV.

CDR3 residues: CASSYTRQKNNSPLHF. The CDR3 DNA reads as TGTGCCAGCAGTTACACAAGACAGAAGAATAATTCACCCCTCCACTTT. This chain links TRBV6-2 or TRBV6-3 with TRBJ1-6; a weak D match, TRBD1 (5 bases). The germline CDR1 and CDR2 sequences are MNHEY and SVGEGT. The CDR3 covers 16 residues. The V end lost 2 bases, the J end lost 5 bases, and 13 bases lay between the germline ends.

V gene TRBV18 combines with J gene TRBJ2-3, with D possibly being TRBD1 (5 bases). Germline CDR1 KGHSH, CDR2 LQKENI. This CDR3 has 14 residues. V lost 3 bases, J lost 1 base, and 8 bases lay in between. CDR3: CASSPSTGTDTQYF. DNA for the CDR3: TGTGCCAGCTCACCGTCGACAGGCACAGATACGCAGTATTTT.

J is TRBJ1-5 and V is TRBV19; TRBD1 agrees at 9 bases. The CDR3 is 17 amino acids. From germline, CDR1 is LNHDA and CDR2 SQIVND (reference sequence). V was clipped by 3 bases and J by 4 bases; unmatched bases: 10. The CDR3 region has the DNA TGTGCCAGTAGTATTTCGCCCGCCGGGACAGGGAATCAGCCCCAGCATTTT. As protein: CASSISPAGTGNQPQHF.

The V gene is TRBV29-1, the J gene TRBJ2-7, with TRBD2 matching 9 bases. Germline values: CDR1 SQVTM, CDR2 ANQGSEA. The CDR3 spans 12 residues. The ends lost 7 bases at V and 3 bases at J; junction bases unmatched: 4. This CDR3 is CSGTSDYYEQYF. The CDR3 DNA reads TGCAGCGGGACTAGCGACTACTACGAGCAGTACTTC.